What follows is one T cell receptor beta chain and its context. Its antigen remains unidentified. TCR beta sequencing covered blood CD8+ and CD4+ T cells. TEMRA cells were FACS-enriched, with CD8+ and CD4+ T cells isolated negatively. Germline values: CDR1 SEHNR, CDR2 FQNEAQ (reference sequence). The CDR3 spans 16 residues. V lost 5 bases, J lost 3 bases, and 19 bases lay in between. The record originates from a study of CD8 T cells in Susac syndrome. Study results and limitations: TCR sequencing and HLA analysis covered a relatively small number of individuals.

The authors reverse transcribed roughly 0.5 to 1 ug RNA with random hexamers. A multiplex approach, immunoSEQ multiplex PCR, amplified TCR beta CDR3 across 54 Vbeta and 13 Jbeta. TCRdb re-called the immunoSEQ multiplex PCR reads through MiXCR, storing one row per CDR3 protein. The table has 130,000 to 150,000 distinct CDR3 sequences, 85% to 95% seen once. V gene TRBV7-9 combines with J gene TRBJ1-2; TRBD1 is a possible D gene (6 bases). The TCR originated in a human donor in good health. The source material was CD8+ T cells from PBMCs. The CDR3 coding sequence is TGTGCCAGCAGCCTGCCACAGGGAGGGATACACTATGGCTACACCTTC. This sequence encodes CASSLPQGGIHYGYTF.